These 26 T cell receptor beta chains were sequenced from one sample in a study of early T cells in non-severe SARS-CoV-2 infection. In TCRdb, the 5' RACE reads were re-called with MiXCR into one record per CDR3 protein. The data contain tens of thousands of distinct CDR3 sequences, around 8.9% of them singletons. Sequencing input: whole blood. The origin of the receptors is an adult who was a healthcare worker with PCR-confirmed SARS-CoV-2 infection or an uninfected control (not recorded which).

This clonotype was observed many times. The V call is TRBV28, the J call TRBJ1-2; 11 nucleotides agree with TRBD1. The germline V gene has CDR1 MDHEN and CDR2 SYDVKM. V lost 6 bases, J lost 8 bases, and 8 bases stayed unmatched. This CDR3 spans 14 amino acids. CDR3 DNA sequence: TGTGCCAGCAGCCCGGACAGGGGGCGACGAGGCTACACCTTC. The encoded protein is CASSPDRGRRGYTF.

In this sample, this clonotype turned up many times. The rearrangement links TRBV5-6 to TRBJ1-1; D gene unclear. The ends were cut back, 0 bases at V and 4 bases at J, with 10 bases in the middle. This CDR3 is built from 14 residues. The germline CDR1 and CDR2 sequences are SGHDT and YYEEEE. The CDR3 sequence is CASSLGAGRTEAFF. Written as DNA, the CDR3 is TGTGCCAGCAGCTTGGGGGCAGGACGCACTGAAGCTTTCTTT.

This clonotype was counted between two and nine times. The gene calls are TRBV27 and TRBJ2-1, with TRBD2 matching 10 bases. Per the germline V gene, CDR1 is MNHEY and CDR2 is SMNVEV (reference sequence). This CDR3 is 16 amino acids long. The trim removed 5 bases at V and 1 base at J, leaving 5 bases unmatched. CDR3 DNA sequence: TGTGCCAGCAGTCGCGGACTAGCGGATTCCTACAATGAGCAGTTCTTC. Translating gives CASSRGLADSYNEQFF.

This clonotype came up many times. V gene TRBV29-1 combines with J gene TRBJ1-5, with TRBD1 identical over 8 bases. The CDR3 totals 13 residues. Losses at the gene ends were 6 bases for V and 4 bases for J; bases not matched to a gene: 5. Germline CDR1 and CDR2: SQVTM and ANQGSEA. The CDR3 DNA follows: TGCAGCGTCGGACAGGGAGCTAATCAGCCCCAGCATTTT. Protein product: CSVGQGANQPQHF.

In its sample, this clonotype was seen many times. V gene TRBV10-3 combines with J gene TRBJ2-7; 9 bases are shared with TRBD2. Germline CDR1 ENHRY, CDR2 SYGVKD. V lost 6 bases, J lost 4 bases, and 10 bases stayed unmatched. This CDR3 is built from 15 residues. Here the CDR3 reads CAISAGASGNYEQYF. CDR3 nucleotides: TGTGCCATCAGCGCGGGGGCTAGCGGGAATTACGAGCAGTACTTC.

This clonotype was recorded a few times. The rearrangement links TRBV2 to TRBJ2-7; 11 bases fit TRBD2. Trimming removed 10 bases from V and 9 bases from J; junction bases left unmatched: 14. Germline CDR1 and CDR2: SNHLY and FYNNEI. The length of the CDR3 is 14 residues. The CDR3 sequence is CATSSGSSGRVQYF. The CDR3 nucleotides are TGTGCCACCTCCTCAGGCAGTAGCGGGAGGGTGCAGTACTTC.

This clonotype occurred many times. The chain couples TRBV3-1 to TRBJ2-2; 8 bases are shared with TRBD2. Germline loops: CDR1 LGHDT, CDR2 YNNKEL (reference sequence). The J segment lost 0 bases and the V segment lost 6 bases, leaving 21 bases of the junction unmatched. The CDR3 loop spans 21 amino acids. The CDR3 region has the DNA TGTGCCAGCAGGTCCGGGGATAGAAAAGCGGGAGTCGATGCGAACACCGGGGAGCTGTTTTTT. This translates into CASRSGDRKAGVDANTGELFF.

The chain links TRBV4-2 to TRBJ2-4; D unclear. Trimming removed 4 bases at V and 3 bases at J, with 16 bases between. Germline loops: CDR1 LGHNA, CDR2 YNFKEQ. There are 16 residues in the CDR3. The CDR3: CASSPRGSWGKNIQYF. In DNA form, the CDR3 reads TGTGCCAGCAGCCCCCGTGGTTCGTGGGGCAAAAACATTCAGTACTTC.

This clonotype was detected many times. The gene calls are TRBV7-9 and TRBJ2-7; 7 nucleotides line up with TRBD1. Germline V gene lookup returns CDR1 SEHNR and CDR2 FQNEAQ (reference sequence). V shed 7 bases, J shed 0 bases, and the junction held 9 bases outside the gene matches. The CDR3 consists of 15 residues. The CDR3 sequence is CASTMGQMSSYEQYF. CDR3 DNA: TGTGCCAGCACCATGGGACAGATGAGCTCCTACGAGCAGTACTTC.

There are a few counts of this clonotype. The CDR3: CASSLVNQDKDSSRGANVLTF. Here the CDR3 DNA reads TGTGCCAGCAGCTTAGTAAACCAAGATAAAGATTCTTCTAGAGGGGCCAACGTCCTGACTTTC. This chain connects TRBV7-6 to TRBJ2-6; no reliable D call. This CDR3 spans 21 amino acids. The germline CDR1 and CDR2 sequences are SGHVS and FNYEAQ. The V end was cut by 1 base, the J end by 4 bases, with 26 bases between.

This chain uses TRBV28 with TRBJ2-2, with D tentatively TRBD2 (6 bases). The germline V gene encodes CDR1 MDHEN and CDR2 SYDVKM. V was shortened by 8 bases and J by 2 bases, with 9 bases between the two germline ends. The CDR3 has 13 residues. The CDR3 nucleotides are TGTGCCAGCGCGGGACCCAACACCGGGGAGCTGTTTTTT. It codes for CASAGPNTGELFF.

This chain uses TRBV19 with TRBJ1-5; no clear D. Germline assignment: CDR1 LNHDA and CDR2 SQIVND (reference sequence). V lost 6 bases and J 5 bases, leaving 14 bases between the germline ends. The CDR3 length is 14 residues. Here the CDR3 reads CASRGTWWDQPQHF. The CDR3, as DNA: TGTGCCAGTAGGGGAACTTGGTGGGATCAGCCCCAGCATTTT.

This clonotype was picked up many times. The rearrangement uses TRBV20-1 and TRBJ2-3, with 16 bases lining up with TRBD2. CDR1 DFQATT and CDR2 SNEGSKA come from the germline V gene (reference sequence). The ends lost 3 bases at V and 5 bases at J; junction bases unmatched: 5. This CDR3 has 16 residues. The CDR3 DNA reads TGCAGTGCTAGCGGGACTAGCGGGAGGGCCTTAGATACGCAGTATTTT. The encoded protein is CSASGTSGRALDTQYF.

This clonotype was observed at least ten times. This chain joins TRBV29-1 and TRBJ2-3, with 7 bases fitting TRBD2. Trimming cost V 6 bases and J 2 bases; bases outside gene matches: 5. The CDR3 sequence is 13 residues long. Per germline, CDR1 SQVTM and CDR2 ANQGSEA. The CDR3 region has the DNA TGCAGCGTCCCTGGACTAGACACAGATACGCAGTATTTT. It yields the protein CSVPGLDTDTQYF.

This clonotype has a handful of counts. The chain employs TRBV7-2 and TRBJ1-3, with TRBD1 as a possible D gene (5 bases). The CDR3 runs to 16 residues. Germline CDR1 SGHTA, CDR2 FQGNSA. V lost 0 bases and J 2 bases, leaving 11 bases between the germline ends. In DNA form, the CDR3 reads TGTGCCAGCAGCTTAGCGGGGGTTACTGCTGGAAACACCATATATTTT. This codes for CASSLAGVTAGNTIYF. Looking up the rest from reference TRBV7-2 and TRBJ1-3 gives the full variable domain: GAGVSQSPSNKVTEKGKDVELRCDPISGHTALYWYRQSLGQGLEFLIYFQGNSAPDKSGLPSDRFSAERTGGSVSTLTIQRTQQEDSAVYLCASSLAGVTAGNTIYFGEGSWLTVV.

This clonotype was seen more than once but under ten times. This chain uses TRBV12-3 or TRBV12-4 with TRBJ1-5; D gene uncertain. Trimming pared 6 bases from V and 2 bases from J, leaving 11 bases between. This CDR3 comprises 14 residues. As DNA, the CDR3 is TGTGCCAGCAGGGTCGGACGAGGCAATCAGCCCCAGCATTTT. Its translation is CASRVGRGNQPQHF.

The rearrangement uses TRBV28 and TRBJ2-1; 8 bases are shared with TRBD1. V shed 5 bases and J 4 bases; nucleotides not matched to a gene: 13. The CDR3 is 17 amino acids. The germline CDR1 and CDR2 sequences are MDHEN and SYDVKM. The CDR3 protein is CASSRPPPGQVYNEQFF. The CDR3 bases are TGTGCCAGCAGTCGACCACCCCCGGGACAGGTATACAATGAGCAGTTCTTC.

This clonotype came up a few times. The chain links TRBV7-9 to TRBJ2-1; D is possibly TRBD2 (5 bases). Trimming took off 2 bases at V and 1 base at J, with 12 bases between the two ends. Germline-derived CDR1 and CDR2 are SEHNR and FQNEAQ (reference sequence). The CDR3 is 16 amino acids. CDR3 protein: CASSLRRAASYNEQFF. In DNA form, the CDR3 reads TGTGCCAGCAGCTTAAGGAGAGCGGCTTCCTACAATGAGCAGTTCTTC.

This clonotype was counted at least ten times. V gene TRBV4-2 combines with J gene TRBJ1-4, with 7 nucleotides matching TRBD1. Germline CDR1 is LGHNA and CDR2 is YNFKEQ. V trimming: 4 bases; J trimming: 8 bases; junction bases outside the gene matches: 7. The CDR3 is 14 amino acids. CDR3 sequence (DNA): TGTGCCAGCAGCCTAGGACAGGCGGGGGAAAAACTGTTTTTT. Amino acid sequence: CASSLGQAGEKLFF.

The rearrangement links TRBV28 to TRBJ2-7; TRBD1 agrees at 12 bases. Per germline, CDR1 MDHEN and CDR2 SYDVKM. CDR3 length equals 16 residues. V gave up 2 bases and J gave up 6 bases; unmatched junction bases: 8. CDR3: CASSLILGTGGGEQYF. The CDR3 DNA is TGTGCCAGCAGTTTAATCTTGGGGACAGGGGGCGGCGAGCAGTACTTC.

This clonotype was found many times. The chain carries TRBV11-2 and TRBJ1-1; no firm D call. CDR1 and CDR2 (germline): SGHAT, FQNNGV. The CDR3 totals 13 residues. Trimming took off 5 bases at V and 2 bases at J, with 9 bases between the two ends. CDR3 protein: CASSPAVNTEAFF. The CDR3 region has the DNA TGTGCCAGCAGCCCGGCGGTAAACACTGAAGCTTTCTTT.

This clonotype was observed a few times. The V gene is TRBV7-2, the J gene TRBJ2-2; D is perhaps TRBD1 (7 bases). Germline V CDR1 and CDR2: SGHTA, FQGNSA. Trimming left V 0 bases short and J 6 bases short, with 17 bases between. The CDR3 is 17 residues long. CDR3 protein: CASSLARGPGEAGELFF. The CDR3 DNA sequence: TGTGCCAGCAGCTTAGCGAGGGGGCCGGGAGAGGCCGGGGAGCTGTTTTTT.

This clonotype was picked up many times. CDR3 sequence (DNA): TGTGCCAGCAGCCCCCTCCCCCCGGGGGGCACTGAAGCTTTCTTT. Amino acids: CASSPLPPGGTEAFF. The chain has TRBV7-6 and TRBJ1-1, with a possible D match to TRBD1 (5 bases). V was shortened by 5 bases and J by 4 bases, with 17 bases between the two germline ends. CDR1 is SGHVS and CDR2 is FNYEAQ in the germline V gene. The CDR3 has 15 amino acids.

This clonotype was recorded at least ten times. The chain links TRBV7-9 to TRBJ2-3, with a weak D call TRBD1 (6 bases). This CDR3 has 16 residues. V was trimmed by 5 bases and J by 3 bases, leaving 18 bases between them. Germline V gives CDR1 SEHNR, CDR2 FQNEAQ (reference sequence). The CDR3, as DNA: TGTGCCAGCAGCCCTGCTGGGGGCCAGGGAACAGATACGCAGTATTTT. Translating gives CASSPAGGQGTDTQYF.

This clonotype turned up a few times. The V call is TRBV28, the J call TRBJ2-7; a weak D match, TRBD1 (6 bases). CDR3 length equals 13 residues. Trimming took 6 bases from V and 2 from J, leaving 11 bases between them. CDR1 and CDR2 from the germline V gene are MDHEN and SYDVKM. The CDR3 loop is CASRTQGAYEQYF. The DNA of the CDR3 is TGTGCCAGCAGGACACAGGGTGCCTACGAGCAGTACTTC.

The V and J genes are TRBV7-2 and TRBJ2-6; 10 nucleotides align to TRBD2. The junction had 2 bases not matched to a gene; V was cut back by 6 bases and J by 0 bases. The CDR3 has 16 residues. CDR1 and CDR2 from the germline V gene are SGHTA and FQGNSA. The CDR3 loop is CASSIAGGSGANVLTF. CDR3 bases: TGTGCCAGCAGTATAGCGGGAGGCTCTGGGGCCAACGTCCTGACTTTC.